A selection of T cell receptor beta chains follows, all from one sample in a study of early T cells in non-severe SARS-CoV-2 infection. TCRdb used MiXCR to reprocess the 5' RACE reads, holding one entry per CDR3 protein. The sample consists of tens of thousands of distinct CDR3 sequences, roughly 18% of them appearing once. Sample: whole blood, taken at baseline. These receptors were obtained from an adult who was a healthcare worker with PCR-confirmed SARS-CoV-2 infection or an uninfected control (not recorded which). The CDR3 runs from the conserved cysteine through the conserved F or W. Each record gives: clone size, D gene, V gene, J gene, CDR3 DNA, CDR3 protein. The D gene is left open where the match is weak. Where a row states a size, it is once, few, many or the class of an expanded clone; other rows omit it.

clone size: NA
D gene: NA
V gene: TRBV12-3/TRBV12-4
J gene: TRBJ2-2
CDR3 DNA: TGTGCCAGCAGTTTAGGGGGGCAGGCCACCGGGGAGCTGTTTTTT
CDR3 protein: CASSLGGQATGELFF

clone size: few
D gene: TRBD1
V gene: TRBV3-1
J gene: TRBJ2-7
CDR3 DNA: TGTGCCAGCAGCTCGTCAGACAGGGGTTACGAGCAGTACTTC
CDR3 protein: CASSSSDRGYEQYF

clone size: few
D gene: TRBD2
V gene: TRBV11-2
J gene: TRBJ2-3
CDR3 DNA: TGTGCCAGCAGCCACGGACTAGCGGGGTTGTCGGGTACGCAGTATTTT
CDR3 protein: CASSHGLAGLSGTQYF

clone size: NA
D gene: NA
V gene: TRBV18
J gene: TRBJ1-6
CDR3 DNA: TGTGCCAGCTCACCACCCTATTCACCCCTCCACTTT
CDR3 protein: CASSPPYSPLHF

clone size: few
D gene: TRBD1
V gene: TRBV2
J gene: TRBJ2-3
CDR3 DNA: TGTGCCAGCAGTGAGGCGGGCAGGGGGCCTAGCACAGATACGCAGTATTTT
CDR3 protein: CASSEAGRGPSTDTQYF

clone size: few
D gene: NA
V gene: TRBV11-2
J gene: TRBJ2-2
CDR3 DNA: TGTGCCAGCACCATGCAGCCGGGGAAAAACACCGGGGAGCTGTTTTTT
CDR3 protein: CASTMQPGKNTGELFF

clone size: few
D gene: NA
V gene: TRBV10-3
J gene: TRBJ2-7
CDR3 DNA: TGTGCCATCAGTGATCCAGGAACAACCACCTACGAGCAGTACTTC
CDR3 protein: CAISDPGTTTYEQYF

clone size: many
D gene: NA
V gene: TRBV12-3/TRBV12-4
J gene: TRBJ1-1
CDR3 DNA: TGTGCCAGCAGTTTAGAGGGGACTGAAGCTTTCTTT
CDR3 protein: CASSLEGTEAFF

clone size: few
D gene: NA
V gene: TRBV5-6
J gene: TRBJ2-1
CDR3 DNA: TGTGCCAGCAGCTTCAACCTCAATGAGCAGTTCTTC
CDR3 protein: CASSFNLNEQFF

clone size: many
D gene: NA
V gene: TRBV7-6
J gene: TRBJ1-1
CDR3 DNA: TGTGCCACCGAGGGTGAAATGACTGAAGCTTTCTTT
CDR3 protein: CATEGEMTEAFF

clone size: NA
D gene: NA
V gene: TRBV30
J gene: TRBJ2-5
CDR3 DNA: TGTGCCTGGAGGATGGGTGCAGGGGCCCAGTACTTC
CDR3 protein: CAWRMGAGAQYF

clone size: many
D gene: NA
V gene: TRBV19
J gene: TRBJ2-7
CDR3 DNA: TGTGCCAGTAGTTTTAAGAGTTACTACGAGCAGTACTTC
CDR3 protein: CASSFKSYYEQYF

clone size: NA
D gene: NA
V gene: TRBV15
J gene: TRBJ1-3
CDR3 DNA: TGTGCCACCAGCGGGGGGGGCGCAGACACCATATATTTT
CDR3 protein: CATSGGGADTIYF

clone size: NA
D gene: TRBD2
V gene: TRBV11-3
J gene: TRBJ2-1
CDR3 DNA: TGTGCCAGCAGCTTAGACGGGCTAGCGGGAGCGGCTGAGCAGTTCTTC
CDR3 protein: CASSLDGLAGAAEQFF

clone size: few
D gene: TRBD1
V gene: TRBV15
J gene: TRBJ2-1
CDR3 DNA: TGTGCCACCGGACGACAGGGGAGCTCCTACAATGAGCAGTTCTTC
CDR3 protein: CATGRQGSSYNEQFF

clone size: few
D gene: TRBD1
V gene: TRBV12-3/TRBV12-4
J gene: TRBJ1-5
CDR3 DNA: TGTGCCAGCAGCCCACCGGGACAGGGTAGCAATCAGCCCCAGCATTTT
CDR3 protein: CASSPPGQGSNQPQHF

clone size: few
D gene: NA
V gene: TRBV7-9
J gene: TRBJ1-2
CDR3 DNA: TGTGCCAGCAGCCCCACTGGGGATGGGCCTGGCTACACCTTC
CDR3 protein: CASSPTGDGPGYTF

clone size: NA
D gene: TRBD2
V gene: TRBV7-2
J gene: TRBJ2-1
CDR3 DNA: TGTGCCAGCAGCTTCCTAGCGGGAGTTTACAATGAGCAGTTCTTC
CDR3 protein: CASSFLAGVYNEQFF

clone size: NA
D gene: NA
V gene: TRBV5-1
J gene: TRBJ2-5
CDR3 DNA: TGCGCCAGCAGCTTGGGGCAGGGGACGAAAGAGACCCAGTACTTC
CDR3 protein: CASSLGQGTKETQYF

clone size: NA
D gene: TRBD1
V gene: TRBV7-9
J gene: TRBJ2-5
CDR3 DNA: TGTGCCAGCAGCTTAGGCGGCAGGGGGCGAGAGACCCAGTACTTC
CDR3 protein: CASSLGGRGRETQYF

clone size: few
D gene: TRBD1
V gene: TRBV20-1
J gene: TRBJ1-2
CDR3 DNA: TGCAGTGCGGCCCGGACAGGGTCTGTTGGCTACACCTTC
CDR3 protein: CSAARTGSVGYTF

clone size: NA
D gene: NA
V gene: TRBV19
J gene: TRBJ2-7
CDR3 DNA: TGTGCCAGTAGTATAGTCCGGGACGCATCCTACGAGCAGTACTTC
CDR3 protein: CASSIVRDASYEQYF

clone size: NA
D gene: NA
V gene: TRBV18
J gene: TRBJ1-2
CDR3 DNA: TGTGCCAGCTCATTTACCAGAGGACATTCCAACTATGGCTACACCTTC
CDR3 protein: CASSFTRGHSNYGYTF

clone size: NA
D gene: TRBD2
V gene: TRBV7-2
J gene: TRBJ2-1
CDR3 DNA: TGTGCCAGCAGCTTAGAAAGTAGCGGGAGTTTGTACAATGAGCAGTTCTTC
CDR3 protein: CASSLESSGSLYNEQFF

clone size: few
D gene: NA
V gene: TRBV15
J gene: TRBJ1-5
CDR3 DNA: TGTGCCACCAGCAGAGATAACACAGGCAATCAGCCCCAGCATTTT
CDR3 protein: CATSRDNTGNQPQHF

clone size: many
D gene: TRBD2
V gene: TRBV14
J gene: TRBJ2-2
CDR3 DNA: TGTGCCAGCAGCGAAGGACTAGCGGGGACCAACACCGGGGAGCTGTTTTTT
CDR3 protein: CASSEGLAGTNTGELFF

clone size: NA
D gene: NA
V gene: TRBV6-1
J gene: TRBJ1-6
CDR3 DNA: TGTGCCAGCATCCGGGGCCTCGGGGATTCACCCCTCCACTTT
CDR3 protein: CASIRGLGDSPLHF

clone size: few
D gene: NA
V gene: TRBV25-1
J gene: TRBJ2-2
CDR3 DNA: TGTGCCAGCAGTGAACAGGGTTCCACCGGGGAGCTGTTTTTT
CDR3 protein: CASSEQGSTGELFF

clone size: many
D gene: NA
V gene: TRBV12-3/TRBV12-4
J gene: TRBJ1-5
CDR3 DNA: TGTGCCAGCAGTCGCGCGGCAGGGGCCAATCAGCCCCAGCATTTT
CDR3 protein: CASSRAAGANQPQHF

clone size: NA
D gene: NA
V gene: TRBV6-1
J gene: TRBJ1-1
CDR3 DNA: TGTGCCAGCAGTGAATGGGGGCCTAACACTGAAGCTTTCTTT
CDR3 protein: CASSEWGPNTEAFF

clone size: few
D gene: NA
V gene: TRBV12-3/TRBV12-4
J gene: TRBJ2-7
CDR3 DNA: TGTGCCAGCAGTTTTGGCGGACTGGCCTACGAGCAGTACTTC
CDR3 protein: CASSFGGLAYEQYF

clone size: few
D gene: NA
V gene: TRBV7-9
J gene: TRBJ1-1
CDR3 DNA: TGTGCCAGCAGCCCACGGGACGGCCGCGCGAAGAATGCTTTCTTT
CDR3 protein: CASSPRDGRAKNAFF

clone size: NA
D gene: NA
V gene: TRBV29-1
J gene: TRBJ2-1
CDR3 DNA: TGCAGCGTTGATAAAGAAATCAATGAGCAGTTCTTC
CDR3 protein: CSVDKEINEQFF

clone size: few
D gene: NA
V gene: TRBV6-5
J gene: TRBJ2-2
CDR3 DNA: TGTGCCAGCAGCGACTATAAACACACCGGGGAGCTGTTTTTT
CDR3 protein: CASSDYKHTGELFF

clone size: once
D gene: NA
V gene: TRBV7-9
J gene: TRBJ2-3
CDR3 DNA: TGTGCCAGCACCCGACAGGTCACTAGCACAGATACGCAGTATTTT
CDR3 protein: CASTRQVTSTDTQYF

clone size: NA
D gene: NA
V gene: TRBV5-1
J gene: TRBJ1-1
CDR3 DNA: TGCGCCAGCAGCTTGGGGCAGTACACTGAAGCTTTCTTT
CDR3 protein: CASSLGQYTEAFF

clone size: NA
D gene: TRBD1
V gene: TRBV4-3
J gene: TRBJ2-7
CDR3 DNA: TGCGCCAGCAGCTCCGGGACAGGGTCCTACGAGCAGTACTTC
CDR3 protein: CASSSGTGSYEQYF

clone size: many
D gene: NA
V gene: TRBV16
J gene: TRBJ1-2
CDR3 DNA: TGTGCCAGCAGCCAACCTCTCAGTTTTTATAACTATGGCTACACCTTC
CDR3 protein: CASSQPLSFYNYGYTF

clone size: few
D gene: NA
V gene: TRBV29-1
J gene: TRBJ2-2
CDR3 DNA: TGCAGCGTTGTTATGCACGGCAACACCGGGGAGCTGTTTTTT
CDR3 protein: CSVVMHGNTGELFF

clone size: NA
D gene: NA
V gene: TRBV19
J gene: TRBJ2-3
CDR3 DNA: TGTGCCAGTAGCATTTACCCGGACGGTGGATACACAGATACGCAGTATTTT
CDR3 protein: CASSIYPDGGYTDTQYF

clone size: many
D gene: TRBD2
V gene: TRBV10-2
J gene: TRBJ2-2
CDR3 DNA: TGCGCCAGCTGGGAGGGGTCTTCGGTGGCCGGGGAGCTGTTTTTT
CDR3 protein: CASWEGSSVAGELFF

clone size: few
D gene: NA
V gene: TRBV18
J gene: TRBJ2-7
CDR3 DNA: TGTGCCAGCTCACCCTTCAGGGGATCCTACGAGCAGTACTTC
CDR3 protein: CASSPFRGSYEQYF

clone size: NA
D gene: TRBD2
V gene: TRBV20-1
J gene: TRBJ2-7
CDR3 DNA: TGCAGTGCCCCCACTAGCGGGAGTGGCGAGCAGTACTTC
CDR3 protein: CSAPTSGSGEQYF

clone size: NA
D gene: TRBD1
V gene: TRBV2
J gene: TRBJ1-5
CDR3 DNA: TGTGCCAGCAGAGGGGACAGCCGCAATCAGCCCCAGCATTTT
CDR3 protein: CASRGDSRNQPQHF

clone size: few
D gene: NA
V gene: TRBV6-5
J gene: TRBJ1-1
CDR3 DNA: TGTGCCAGCAAGTTACGGCCAGGGCAGATGAACACTGAAGCTTTCTTT
CDR3 protein: CASKLRPGQMNTEAFF

clone size: many
D gene: NA
V gene: TRBV6-4
J gene: TRBJ2-5
CDR3 DNA: TGTGCCAGCAGCTCGCCAGGAGGGGGCTACCGCCAAGAGACCCAGTACTTC
CDR3 protein: CASSSPGGGYRQETQYF

clone size: NA
D gene: NA
V gene: TRBV2
J gene: TRBJ1-1
CDR3 DNA: TGTGCCAGCAGTGGGGGAGGGAACACTGAAGCTTTCTTT
CDR3 protein: CASSGGGNTEAFF

clone size: NA
D gene: NA
V gene: TRBV7-2
J gene: TRBJ2-1
CDR3 DNA: TGTGCCAGCAGCTTAGGAGTAGCGACAGATGAGCAGTTCTTC
CDR3 protein: CASSLGVATDEQFF

clone size: NA
D gene: NA
V gene: TRBV7-2
J gene: TRBJ1-3
CDR3 DNA: TGTGCCAGCAGCCCTTCCCAGGGAAACACCATATATTTT
CDR3 protein: CASSPSQGNTIYF

clone size: many
D gene: NA
V gene: TRBV7-8
J gene: TRBJ2-6
CDR3 DNA: TGTGCCAGCACCGGGGCTGGGGCCAACGTCCTGACTTTC
CDR3 protein: CASTGAGANVLTF

clone size: few
D gene: NA
V gene: TRBV6-5
J gene: TRBJ1-5
CDR3 DNA: TGTGCCATCTCGCGGGGCTTCAATCAGCCCCAGCATTTT
CDR3 protein: CAISRGFNQPQHF

clone size: few
D gene: TRBD1
V gene: TRBV30
J gene: TRBJ1-5
CDR3 DNA: TGTGCCTACGACAGGGGGCGAGGAGGCAATCAGCCCCAGCATTTT
CDR3 protein: CAYDRGRGGNQPQHF

clone size: NA
D gene: NA
V gene: TRBV30
J gene: TRBJ1-6
CDR3 DNA: TGTGCCTGGAGACCGGGACGGCATAATTCACCCCTCCACTTT
CDR3 protein: CAWRPGRHNSPLHF

clone size: many
D gene: NA
V gene: TRBV12-3/TRBV12-4
J gene: TRBJ1-1
CDR3 DNA: TGCGCCAGCAGCCTCGGCTTTTCGTACACTGAAGCTTTCTTT
CDR3 protein: CASSLGFSYTEAFF

clone size: NA
D gene: NA
V gene: TRBV4-3
J gene: TRBJ2-3
CDR3 DNA: TGCGCCAGCAGCCAAGCATTCGGTTCCAGCACAGATACGCAGTATTTT
CDR3 protein: CASSQAFGSSTDTQYF